This T cell receptor (beta chain) originates from a study of CD8+ T cells in alopecia areata. General observations from the study: There were many expanded lesional clones persisting in scalp and blood during tofacitinib.

About this clone: Its matching antigen is unknown.

cDNA prepared by RNA extraction and subsequent reverse transcription served as the template for sequencing. Repertoires were generated with immunoSEQ multiplex PCR, while TCRdb's copy carries only in-frame clones and drops some. The data contain about 190,000 clones, approximately 60% of them singletons. J was trimmed by 5 bases and V by 1 base; bases with no gene match: 16. Germline lookup yields CDR1 GTSNPN and CDR2 SVGIG (reference sequence). The CDR3 totals 17 residues. This sample's treatment: oral pan-JAK inhibitor, 5-10 mg twice daily. The starting material was CD4+ T cells sorted from blood, obtained at week 4, from a patient treated with tofacitinib. The rearrangement links TRBV30 to TRBJ2-5, with TRBD1 matching 7 bases. The sequence came from a human donor with alopecia areata. This chain's CDR3 is CAWSDPSRGQRIETQYF. CDR3 DNA: TGTGCCTGGAGTGACCCCTCCAGGGGACAGAGGATTGAGACCCAGTACTTC.